The source of this TCR beta chain is a study of shared clonotypes between healthy human individuals. Study-level findings and limits: Clonotype sharing across a few donors was observed for around 5% of naive CD4 clonotypes.

Replicate PCRs for sorted subsets used around 190 ng DNA; this equaled tens of thousands of T cell genomes. Sequencing was performed with immunoSEQ multiplex PCR; in TCRdb, only in-frame clones are kept and a portion is missing. Among about 700,000 clones listed, 92% were seen once. V was cut by 4 bases and J by 2 bases, with 14 bases left in between. There are 15 residues in the CDR3. In germline, CDR1 is SGHDN, CDR2 FVKESK. Comment on this clone: Antigen specificity is unknown.

Naive CD8 populations comprised CD45RO-negative cells positively selected for CCR7, excluding terminally differentiated effector memory CD45RA+ cells. Healthy adults negative for HIV, lacking recent acute infections or vaccinations, served as donors. Sequencing was performed on naive CD8+ T cells sorted from blood. The clonotype was recovered from a man aged 30-40 years in good health. This chain joins TRBV14 and TRBJ1-2, with a possible D match to TRBD1 (6 bases). The CDR3 DNA reads as TGTGCCAGCAGCCCGTATACAGGGACCAACTATGGCTACACCTTC. This codes for CASSPYTGTNYGYTF. The whole variable domain, filled in from reference TRBV14 and TRBJ1-2, reads EAGVTQFPSHSVIEKGQTVTLRCDPISGHDNLYWYRRVMGKEIKFLLHFVKESKQDESGMPNNRFLAERTGGTYSTLKVQPAELEDSGVYFCASSPYTGTNYGYTFGSGTRLTVV.